A selection of T cell receptor beta chains follows, all from one sample in a study of regulatory T cells in long-lasting Graves disease. TCRdb re-called the multiplex PCR reads through MiXCR, storing one row per CDR3 protein. The data hold 350,000 to 400,000 distinct CDR3 sequences, with roughly 15% observed a single time. The same sample was also studied in work on T cells in Graves' hyperthyroidism and ophthalmopathy.

The sequencing used peripheral blood mononuclear cells (PBMCs), collected at new diagnosis, from a patient treated with antithyroid drugs. The receptors were gathered from a woman aged 18-29 years with Graves disease. The CDR3 runs from the conserved cysteine through the conserved F or W. D genes are given only for firm matches. Clone size appears in some rows only: once, few, many, or a class for an expanded clone.

v_gene: TRBV2
abundance: many
d_gene: NA
j_gene: TRBJ1-1
CDR3nt: TGTGCCAGCCTGCCGAAGCCGGGACGGAGATCTTCGAACACTGAAGCTTTCTTT
CDR3aa: CASLPKPGRRSSNTEAFF

v_gene: TRBV3-1
abundance: many
d_gene: TRBD1
j_gene: TRBJ2-1
CDR3nt: TGTGCCAGCAGCCAAGTGGATGGGACAGGGGAGTTCTTC
CDR3aa: CASSQVDGTGEFF

v_gene: TRBV10-2
abundance: NA
d_gene: NA
j_gene: TRBJ1-2
CDR3nt: TGCGCCAGCAGTGAGTCGGGCAGGGATGGCTACACCTTC
CDR3aa: CASSESGRDGYTF

v_gene: TRBV5-8
abundance: many
d_gene: NA
j_gene: TRBJ2-1
CDR3nt: TGTGCCACCTACGAGGACCCCTCCCCTAATGAGCAGTTCTTC
CDR3aa: CATYEDPSPNEQFF

v_gene: TRBV20-1
abundance: few
d_gene: TRBD2
j_gene: TRBJ2-5
CDR3nt: TGCAGTGCCGGACTAGCGGGAGTCGAGACCCAGTACTTC
CDR3aa: CSAGLAGVETQYF

v_gene: TRBV20-1
abundance: NA
d_gene: TRBD2
j_gene: TRBJ2-3
CDR3nt: TGCAGTGCTTATACCCTAGCGGGGGGGGCCACAGATACGCAGTATTTT
CDR3aa: CSAYTLAGGATDTQYF

v_gene: TRBV9
abundance: NA
d_gene: NA
j_gene: TRBJ1-4
CDR3nt: TGTGCCAGCGGGGGGGTCTACGGAACTAATGAAAAACTGTTTTTT
CDR3aa: CASGGVYGTNEKLFF

v_gene: TRBV5-1
abundance: many
d_gene: NA
j_gene: TRBJ2-1
CDR3nt: TGCGCCAGCAGCTTGGTAGCAGGGCAAGTAAACAATGAGCAGTTCTTC
CDR3aa: CASSLVAGQVNNEQFF

v_gene: TRBV9
abundance: many
d_gene: NA
j_gene: TRBJ1-5
CDR3nt: TGTGCCAGCCACCCGGACGCCCAACAGCCCCAGCATTTT
CDR3aa: CASHPDAQQPQHF

v_gene: TRBV18
abundance: many
d_gene: NA
j_gene: TRBJ2-7
CDR3nt: TGTGCCAGCTCACCACCGTCGACAGTTTACGAGCAGTACTTC
CDR3aa: CASSPPSTVYEQYF

v_gene: TRBV27
abundance: few
d_gene: TRBD1
j_gene: TRBJ2-7
CDR3nt: TGTGCCAGCAGTTTATTCCGGGACAGGGAGCAGTACTTC
CDR3aa: CASSLFRDREQYF

v_gene: TRBV28
abundance: many
d_gene: NA
j_gene: TRBJ2-7
CDR3nt: TGTGCCAGCAGTTCGACCCATACTCCGTACTTC
CDR3aa: CASSSTHTPYF

v_gene: TRBV12-3/TRBV12-4
abundance: many
d_gene: NA
j_gene: TRBJ2-3
CDR3nt: TGTGCCAGCAGTCCTCGGGCGCGTCCTAGCACAGATACGCAGTATTTT
CDR3aa: CASSPRARPSTDTQYF

v_gene: TRBV28
abundance: few
d_gene: NA
j_gene: TRBJ2-7
CDR3nt: TGTGCCAACAGTTCCGGACAGTTAATCTACGAGCAGTACTTC
CDR3aa: CANSSGQLIYEQYF

v_gene: TRBV10-1
abundance: few
d_gene: NA
j_gene: TRBJ2-2
CDR3nt: TGCGCCAGCAGGGCCGGGACAGGGGAGCTGTTTTTT
CDR3aa: CASRAGTGELFF

v_gene: TRBV3-1
abundance: many
d_gene: NA
j_gene: TRBJ2-5
CDR3nt: TGTGCCAGCAGCCAAGAGAATCAAGAGACCCAGTACTTC
CDR3aa: CASSQENQETQYF

v_gene: TRBV11-2
abundance: many
d_gene: TRBD2
j_gene: TRBJ2-1
CDR3nt: TGTGCCAGCAGCTCTCCCTCCGGGACTAGCGGGAGGTGGAATGAGCAGTTCTTC
CDR3aa: CASSSPSGTSGRWNEQFF

v_gene: TRBV5-1
abundance: many
d_gene: TRBD2
j_gene: TRBJ2-2
CDR3nt: TGCGCCAGCAGCGTGATAGCGGGTCGTGCCGGGGAGCTGTTTTTT
CDR3aa: CASSVIAGRAGELFF

v_gene: TRBV5-4
abundance: NA
d_gene: NA
j_gene: TRBJ1-5
CDR3nt: TGTGCCAGCAGCAATACTCCCAGTCAGCCCCAGCATTTT
CDR3aa: CASSNTPSQPQHF

v_gene: TRBV7-2
abundance: many
d_gene: NA
j_gene: TRBJ2-1
CDR3nt: TGTGCCAGCAAGTTTCGTCAGGCGAATGAGCAGTTCTTC
CDR3aa: CASKFRQANEQFF

v_gene: TRBV7-9
abundance: NA
d_gene: NA
j_gene: TRBJ2-5
CDR3nt: TGTGCCAGCAGCTTTGGGCTAGTCCGAGAGACCCAGTACTTC
CDR3aa: CASSFGLVRETQYF

v_gene: TRBV20-1
abundance: many
d_gene: TRBD2
j_gene: TRBJ2-3
CDR3nt: TGCAGTACCCGAGCGGGGGGGCTATCTGATACGCAGTATTTT
CDR3aa: CSTRAGGLSDTQYF

v_gene: TRBV3-1
abundance: many
d_gene: TRBD1
j_gene: TRBJ2-7
CDR3nt: TGTGCCAGCAGCCCTCGGGACAGGGGGCACTACGAGCAGTACTTC
CDR3aa: CASSPRDRGHYEQYF

v_gene: TRBV5-1
abundance: NA
d_gene: NA
j_gene: TRBJ2-2
CDR3nt: TGCGCCAGCAGCGGAGGAGCCGGGGAGCTGTTTTTT
CDR3aa: CASSGGAGELFF

v_gene: TRBV30
abundance: many
d_gene: NA
j_gene: TRBJ1-2
CDR3nt: TGTGCCTCGACCTCAGGGAATGGCTACACCTTC
CDR3aa: CASTSGNGYTF

v_gene: TRBV5-1
abundance: many
d_gene: NA
j_gene: TRBJ2-1
CDR3nt: TGCGCCAGCAGCTTGGTCGGGGTGGCGGGCGAGCAGTTCTTC
CDR3aa: CASSLVGVAGEQFF

v_gene: TRBV3-1
abundance: many
d_gene: TRBD2
j_gene: TRBJ2-5
CDR3nt: TGTGCCAGCAGCCAAGGGACACCGGGACTAGCGGGAAGGGAGACCCAGTACTTC
CDR3aa: CASSQGTPGLAGRETQYF

v_gene: TRBV5-1
abundance: NA
d_gene: TRBD1
j_gene: TRBJ1-2
CDR3nt: TGCGCCAGCAGCCCACCGGGACAGGGTTTGCGCGGCTACACCTTC
CDR3aa: CASSPPGQGLRGYTF

v_gene: TRBV5-5
abundance: many
d_gene: NA
j_gene: TRBJ2-7
CDR3nt: TGTGCCAGCAGCTTGGCGGCTACAGCTATCTACGAGCAGTACTTC
CDR3aa: CASSLAATAIYEQYF

v_gene: TRBV27
abundance: NA
d_gene: NA
j_gene: TRBJ1-2
CDR3nt: TGTGCCAGCAGCCCGGGGGGGGCCCGTGGCTACACCTTC
CDR3aa: CASSPGGARGYTF

v_gene: TRBV19
abundance: NA
d_gene: NA
j_gene: TRBJ1-5
CDR3nt: TGTGCCAGCAGCGATCAGCCCAATCAGCCCCAGCATTTT
CDR3aa: CASSDQPNQPQHF

v_gene: TRBV12-3/TRBV12-4
abundance: many
d_gene: NA
j_gene: TRBJ2-3
CDR3nt: TGTGCCAGCAGTTCGAAGGGGGCAGATACGCAGTATTTT
CDR3aa: CASSSKGADTQYF